This TCR beta chain was identified during a study of T-cell reconstitution after alpha-beta-depleted transplantation in children. This clonotype was seen ten or more times. A TCRbeta library incorporating unique molecular identifiers was prepared. TCRdb reprocessed the PCR reads via MiXCR and lists one record per CDR3 protein. Among approximately 350,000 distinct CDR3 sequences listed, about 9.4% were seen once. Unmatched junction bases numbered 14, after V lost 5 bases and J lost 7 bases. This CDR3 is built from 16 residues. The germline CDR1 and CDR2 sequences are SEHNR and FQNEAQ (reference sequence).

The material was PBMCs from the stem cell graft donor, obtained from the stem cell graft. The clonotype originates from a human donor who donated a stem cell graft to a child with acute lymphoblastic leukemia. The J gene is TRBJ2-1, the V gene TRBV7-9; TRBD1 matches at 7 bases. CDR3: CASSPPRQGTENEQFF. DNA of the CDR3: TGTGCCAGCAGCCCCCCCAGACAGGGTACGGAGAATGAGCAGTTCTTC. The variable domain in full, completed from reference TRBV7-9 and TRBJ2-1, reads DTGVSQNPRHKITKRGQNVTFRCDPISEHNRLYWYRQTLGQGPEFLTYFQNEAQLEKSRLLSDRFSAERPKGSFSTLEIQRTEQGDSAMYLCASSPPRQGTENEQFFGPGTRLTVL.